These 5 T cell receptor beta chains were all obtained from the same sample, sequenced in a study of blood T cell repertoires in COVID-19. Sequencing was performed with immunoSEQ multiplex PCR; in TCRdb, only in-frame clones are kept and a portion is missing. This table holds about 15,000 clones, 82% found once. The sample taken for sequencing was peripheral blood. The receptors come from a woman in her sixties or seventies with active COVID-19.

The rearrangement links TRBV7-6 to TRBJ2-1; 8 nucleotides match TRBD2. J lost 7 bases, V lost 5 bases, and 16 bases had no gene match. CDR1 is SGHVS, CDR2 FNYEAQ, per germline. There are 17 residues in the CDR3. This CDR3 reads CASSLVSGGPLGNEQFF. Here the CDR3 DNA reads TGTGCCAGCAGCCTAGTATCGGGAGGGCCCCTGGGGAATGAGCAGTTCTTC.

The V call is TRBV21-1, the J call TRBJ2-1; the DNA was not compared with TRBD1, the D call given in the table. TRBV21-1 is a known pseudogene. CDR3 size: 13 residues. CDR3 protein: CASSHPDRPRQFF. DNA of the CDR3: TGTGCCAGCAGCCACCCCGACAGGCCCAGGCAGTTCTTC.

V usage is TRBV28 and J usage is TRBJ1-5; perhaps TRBD1 as D (6 bases). The CDR3 spans 15 residues. V was trimmed by 7 bases and J by 7 bases, leaving 20 bases between them. CDR1 and CDR2 (germline): MDHEN, SYDVKM. CDR3 protein: CASILMGGGDQPQHF. The DNA of the CDR3 is TGTGCCAGCATACTAATGGGAGGGGGGGACCAGCCCCAGCATTTT.

This rearrangement joins TRBV18 to TRBJ2-7; TRBD2 might be the D (5 bases). The CDR3 consists of 14 residues. V gave up 0 bases and J gave up 5 bases, with 11 bases separating them. Germline CDR1 reads KGHSH; CDR2 reads LQKENI. In DNA form, the CDR3 reads TGTGCCAGCTCACCACCGGCAGGAGGCGACGAGCAGTACTTC. Translation gives CASSPPAGGDEQYF.

This chain links TRBV11-3 with TRBJ2-7; 11 bases map to TRBD1. The CDR3 contains 14 residues. Losses at the gene ends were 4 bases for V and 7 bases for J; bases not matched to a gene: 6. The germline CDR1 and CDR2 sequences are SGHNT and YENEEA. CDR3 residues: CASSSGTGGEEQYF. CDR3 DNA: TGTGCCAGCAGCTCCGGGACAGGGGGTGAAGAGCAGTACTTC.